The clone carrying this T cell receptor beta chain was observed a handful of times. V was clipped by 1 base and J by 1 base, with 8 bases between them. Per germline, CDR1 DFQATT and CDR2 SNEGSKA (reference sequence). The CDR3 runs to 13 residues. TCRdb independently ran MiXCR on the RT-PCR reads; one entry per CDR3 protein. The sample holds about 700,000 distinct CDR3 sequences, 13% to 15% seen once. This rearrangement joins TRBV20-1 to TRBJ2-7; no definite D call. Input material: memory CD4+ T cells from blood. This clonotype originated in a female donor in good health, serving as a healthy control. The CDR3 DNA follows: TGCAGTGCTAGAGCCGTGGAGTCCTACGAGCAGTACTTC. Protein sequence: CSARAVESYEQYF.